A single sample is the source of the 5 T cell receptor beta chains below, sequenced in a study of response to subunit inactivated influenza vaccine (dated by TCRdb to 2017 to 2018). Library preparation used RT-PCR. Data came from an Illumina HiSeq 2500. TCRdb passed the public sequencing reads through fastp at Q25 and MiXCR, retaining productive beta sequences. Under each unique CDR3 protein, matching rows form one entry showing the most common genes and DNA. A total of fewer than 550,000 distinct CDR3 sequences appear in this sample, less than 30% of them only once. Of the sample, 1.5% to 2% falls within the top ten clones. The specimen was CD4+ T cells sorted from PBMCs, collected 4 to 6 days after vaccination. Every receptor here comes from a middle-aged man who received an inactivated influenza vaccine. Donor details come from another sample of the same person, matched by shared clones.

This clonotype appeared a few times. The rearrangement links TRBV7-3 to TRBJ2-5; 7 bases match TRBD2. Germline-derived CDR1 and CDR2 are SGHTA and FQGTGA. With 1 base clipped from V and 4 bases from J, the junction kept 6 bases outside the gene matches. This CDR3 region has 15 residues. Written as DNA, the CDR3 is TGTGCCAGCAGCTTAAGCGTGGGAGGGCCAGAGACCCAGTACTTC. Translated: CASSLSVGGPETQYF. The variable domain in full, with the rest retrieved from reference TRBV7-3 and TRBJ2-5, is GAGVSQTPSNKVTEKGKYVELRCDPISGHTALYWYRQSLGQGPEFLIYFQGTGAADDSGLPNDRFFAVRPEGSVSTLKIQRTERGDSAVYLCASSLSVGGPETQYFGPGTRLLVL.

The CDR3 loop is CASSGTGKSEKLFF. CDR3 sequence (DNA): TGCGCCAGCAGCGGGACAGGGAAAAGCGAAAAACTGTTTTTT. V and J are TRBV5-1 and TRBJ1-4, with 9 nucleotides matching TRBD1. The CDR3 totals 14 residues. J gave up 8 bases and V 4 bases, and 6 bases lay outside the gene matches. The germline V gene has CDR1 SGHRS and CDR2 YFSETQ.

This clonotype was seen a handful of times. The chain has TRBV20-1 and TRBJ2-7, with TRBD2 matching over 12 bases. CDR1 is DFQATT and CDR2 is SNEGSKA in the germline V gene (reference sequence). The CDR3 totals 15 residues. Trimming cost V 6 bases and J 0 bases; bases outside gene matches: 6. CDR3 sequence reads: CSADGLAGFSYEQYF. The CDR3 DNA follows: TGCAGTGCGGATGGACTAGCGGGATTCTCCTACGAGCAGTACTTC.

CDR3 sequence (DNA): TGTGCCTGGGGGACGGGGCTGAACACTGAAGCTTTCTTT. Protein product: CAWGTGLNTEAFF. The gene calls are TRBV30 and TRBJ1-1, with D maybe TRBD1 (5 bases). Trimming left V 5 bases short and J 0 bases short, with 10 bases between. CDR1 is GTSNPN and CDR2 is SVGIG in the germline V gene (reference sequence). This CDR3 is built from 13 residues.

This chain links TRBV7-2 with TRBJ2-3; D perhaps matches TRBD1 (5 bases). This CDR3 contains 13 residues. CDR1 and CDR2 from the germline V gene are SGHTA and FQGNSA. V dropped 2 bases and J dropped 5 bases, with 8 bases sitting between them. The CDR3 DNA reads TGTGCCAGCAGCTTAAGGGGCATAGATACGCAGTATTTT. This codes for CASSLRGIDTQYF.